Listed below are T cell receptor beta chains from one sample, sequenced in a study of T-cell reconstitution after alpha-beta-depleted transplantation in children. From the PCR reads, TCRdb called clonotypes with MiXCR, one entry per CDR3 protein. The sample holds 6,400 or so distinct CDR3 sequences, around 16% seen once. Sequencing used PBMCs, obtained before TCRalphabeta/CD19-depleted stem cell transplant. These receptors all come from a boy between 2 and 10 years old with acute lymphoblastic leukemia, due to receive a stem cell transplant. CDR3s include the opening cysteine and the closing phenylalanine or tryptophan. A D gene is named only where the DNA matches it firmly. The size field is filled for only some rows; it gives once, few, many or a size class.

v_call	clone_size	d_call	j_call	cdr3_nt	cdr3_aa
TRBV4-2	medium-sized	TRBD1	TRBJ1-6	TGTGCCAGCAGCTCCGGGACAGAGAATTCACCCCTCCACTTT	CASSSGTENSPLHF
TRBV7-3	.	.	TRBJ2-3	TGTGCCAGCAGCTTAACCCCAAACGTGGGCGGGCTCACAGATACGCAGTATTTT	CASSLTPNVGGLTDTQYF
TRBV20-1	medium-sized	.	TRBJ2-7	TGCAGTGCTAGAGCATGGGGACTCCCCTACGAGCAGTACTTC	CSARAWGLPYEQYF
TRBV10-2	medium-sized	TRBD1	TRBJ1-1	TGCGCCAGCAGTGATAGTTTCCGTAAGGGGGCGAGTAGGACCACTGAAGCTTTCTTT	CASSDSFRKGASRTTEAFF
TRBV27	few	TRBD1	TRBJ2-5	TGTGCCAGCAGTCCGACAGGGAACTTTCAAGAGACCCAGTACTTC	CASSPTGNFQETQYF
TRBV12-3/TRBV12-4	medium-sized	.	TRBJ1-1	TGTGCCAGCATTCGAGACCAGGGGAGGACTGAAGCTTTCTTT	CASIRDQGRTEAFF
TRBV7-9	medium-sized	TRBD1	TRBJ2-7	TGTGCCAGCAGCGGGACAGAAACCTCCTACGAGCAGTACTTC	CASSGTETSYEQYF
TRBV3-1	medium-sized	TRBD1	TRBJ2-5	TGTGCCAGCAGCTCCCGACAGGGGGCGGGCGAGACCCAGTACTTC	CASSSRQGAGETQYF
TRBV29-1	.	.	TRBJ1-2	TGCAGCGTTTCGGCGGGAGCTAACTATGGCTACACCTTC	CSVSAGANYGYTF
TRBV28	medium-sized	.	TRBJ2-7	TGTGCCAGCAGTTTTCGGACCGAGCAGTACTTC	CASSFRTEQYF
TRBV3-1	medium-sized	.	TRBJ1-2	TGTGCCAGCAGCCAAGATCCGGGCTGGAACTATGGCTACACCTTC	CASSQDPGWNYGYTF
TRBV12-3/TRBV12-4	medium-sized	.	TRBJ2-7	TGTGCCAGCAGTCCTTCGCTCGCGGGCGAGCAGTACTTC	CASSPSLAGEQYF
TRBV4-2	medium-sized	TRBD1	TRBJ1-1	TGTGCCAGCAGCCAAGACAGGGGGACTGAAGCTTTCTTT	CASSQDRGTEAFF
TRBV7-6	medium-sized	TRBD1	TRBJ1-6	TGTGCCAGCAGCCTGGACAGGGTTTCACCCCTCCACTTT	CASSLDRVSPLHF
TRBV20-1	many	TRBD1	TRBJ1-1	TGCAGTGCTAGTCAGGGGGACAGGGGCCCCCGTGAAGCTTTCTTT	CSASQGDRGPREAFF
TRBV12-3/TRBV12-4	medium-sized	TRBD1	TRBJ1-1	TGTGCCAGCAGCCCGAGCGGCAGGGGGCCCTACACTGAAGCTTTCTTT	CASSPSGRGPYTEAFF
TRBV15	.	.	TRBJ1-5	TGTAGCAATCAGCCCCAGCATTTT	CSNQPQHF
TRBV7-9	.	TRBD1	TRBJ1-1	TGTGCCAGCAGCTCGGGACAGTTCGCGAACACTGAAGCTTTCTTT	CASSSGQFANTEAFF
TRBV5-1	medium-sized	.	TRBJ2-7	TGCGCCAGCAGCTTAGGCCAGTCCTACGAGCAGTACTTC	CASSLGQSYEQYF
TRBV27	.	.	TRBJ1-5	TGTGCCAGCAGTTTTGGGGGCGATCAGCCCCAGCATTTT	CASSFGGDQPQHF
TRBV7-3	medium-sized	TRBD1	TRBJ1-1	TGTGCCACGAAACAGGGGGCGAACACTGAAGCTTTCTTT	CATKQGANTEAFF
TRBV4-2	few	.	TRBJ2-1	TGTGCCAGCAGCCAAGATGGGTGGCAGCTTGGGGACAATGAGCAGTTCTTC	CASSQDGWQLGDNEQFF
TRBV29-1	medium-sized	.	TRBJ2-2	TGCAGCGCTGTTGGGGACACCGGGGAGCTGTTTTTT	CSAVGDTGELFF